This paragraph covers one T cell receptor (beta chain) sequence. This clone was seen a handful of times. The target of this receptor is not known. Base qualities are not at hand, and no much larger clone is one base apart. The CDR3 goes from the cysteine to the phenylalanine over 15 residues. The sequence is cut down to CDR3 DNA, 45 bases in frame from base 1. V and J are truncated by 5 bases and 2 bases respectively, leaving an intervening sequence of 16 bases. The germline V gene yields LGHNA for CDR1 and YNFKEQ for CDR2. These data come from a study of blood T cell repertoires in COVID-19 (dated by TCRdb to the early 2020s). Describing the broader study: Collaborator samples came from the United States, Italy and Spain and covered acute and convalescent phases of COVID-19. The sample metadata nearly always contained a de-identified subject ID, COVID-19 status, age in years and sex. The material from the prospective study consisted of cDNA or gDNA derived from T cells, B-cell-depleted T cells, or PBMCs. Where available, HLA class I and class II types were taken from metadata supplied by the sample provider and were not determined by assay-based typing. The samples were drawn from the first 160 participants of the ongoing ImmuneRACE study and from 1,254 subjects provided by 6 global collaborators. The repertoires were released in a freely available public database meant as a resource for research on the immune response to SARS-CoV-2. The dataset comprised deeply sampled blood TCRbeta repertoires from subjects exposed to, actively infected with, or recovered from COVID-19.

Whole blood was collected in K2EDTA tubes by collaborating institutions according to the institutions' own protocols. For TCRbeta analysis, collaborators shipped samples as frozen whole blood, isolated PBMCs, or DNA extracted from either of those sample types. TCRbeta CDR3 regions were amplified from genomic DNA using the immunoSEQ Assay, a bias-controlled multiplex PCR. For the original study's pipeline: The number of nucleated cells in each sample was estimated by amplification of reference gene primers within the assay. To quantify the absolute abundance of each unique TCRbeta CDR3 rearrangement, sequence reads were collapsed and filtered. For each sample, productive Simpson clonality was calculated as the square root of Simpson's diversity index across productive rearrangements. TCRdb obtained this table from immuneACCESS and retained in-frame rearrangements with V and J assigned. These tables miss some clones; where compared with another copy, unresolved V genes account for less than half of the shortfall, and the remainder is unexplained. The V and J calls and clone size come from that table; D and trimming were worked out from the DNA. For this sample the table gives some 120,000 clones, of which around 80% were detected only once. Approximately 0.77% of the sample rests with the top ten.

Overall results and qualifications from the work: The quantity of clinical and demographic metadata differed by source and by participant and was supplied without curation.

Recombination joined TRBV4-2 with TRBJ2-7; TRBD1 is a possible D gene, resting on 6 matching bases. Specimen: peripheral blood. This TCR was recovered from a woman aged 70-85 years with acute or convalescent COVID-19. The CDR3: CASSTSQGPPYEQYF. Here is the DNA: TGTGCCAGCAGCACGTCTCAGGGGCCGCCCTACGAGCAGTACTTC.